These T cell receptor beta chains were read from a single sample in a study of blood T cell repertoires in COVID-19. Sequencing was performed with immunoSEQ multiplex PCR; in TCRdb, only in-frame clones are kept and a portion is missing. The sample contains approximately 220,000 clones, about 86% of which appear only once. Sequences were obtained from PBMCs or T cells enriched from blood (not recorded which). The receptors were gathered from a woman aged 25 to 45 who had been exposed to COVID-19. CDR3s include the opening cysteine and the closing phenylalanine or tryptophan. The D gene is left open where the match is weak. Only part of the rows carry a size: once, few, many, or a class if the clone is expanded.

J: TRBJ2-3
size: once
V: TRBV30
D: .
length: 14
CDR3: CAWSAAGWSDTQYF
DNA: TGTGCCTGGAGTGCCGCGGGGTGGTCAGATACGCAGTATTTT

J: TRBJ1-2
size: .
V: TRBV2
D: .
length: 20
CDR3: CASSPGGHPPATRYLAGYTF
DNA: TGTGCCAGCAGCCCTGGGGGACACCCCCCGGCCACCCGGTATCTCGCTGGCTACACCTTC

J: TRBJ1-4
size: few
V: TRBV6-4
D: .
length: 15
CDR3: CASSKTGHLAEKLFF
DNA: TGTGCCAGCAGCAAGACGGGACACCTCGCTGAAAAACTGTTTTTT

J: TRBJ1-2
size: few
V: TRBV19
D: .
length: 13
CDR3: CASSIALLYGYTF
DNA: TGTGCCAGTAGTATAGCCCTTCTCTATGGCTACACCTTC

J: TRBJ1-2
size: many
V: TRBV5-1
D: .
length: 14
CDR3: CASSLEQVRYGYTF
DNA: TGCGCCAGCAGCTTGGAGCAGGTCCGGTATGGCTACACCTTC

J: TRBJ1-2
size: .
V: TRBV3-1/TRBV3-2
D: .
length: 11
CDR3: CASQGNYGYTF
DNA: TGTGCCAGCCAGGGGAACTATGGCTACACCTTC

J: TRBJ2-7
size: .
V: TRBV29-1
D: TRBD2
length: 13
CDR3: CSVRTPGGYEQYF
DNA: TGCAGCGTAAGGACACCCGGGGGGTACGAGCAGTACTTC

J: TRBJ2-4
size: .
V: TRBV21-1
D: .
length: 16
CDR3: CASRDRELVAKNIQYF
DNA: TGTGCCAGCCGGGACAGGGAATTAGTAGCCAAAAACATTCAGTACTTC

J: TRBJ1-2
size: .
V: TRBV2
D: .
length: 12
CDR3: CASGGLRWGYTF
DNA: TGTGCCAGCGGAGGATTACGATGGGGCTACACCTTC

J: TRBJ1-2
size: .
V: TRBV25-1
D: .
length: 13
CDR3: CASSESTHDGYTF
DNA: TGTGCCAGCAGTGAATCGACACATGATGGCTACACCTTC

J: TRBJ1-5
size: .
V: TRBV6-6
D: TRBD1
length: 15
CDR3: CASSYGDRGNQPQHF
DNA: TGTGCCAGCAGTTACGGGGACAGGGGGAACCAGCCCCAGCATTTT

J: TRBJ2-5
size: .
V: TRBV6-2/TRBV6-3
D: .
length: 15
CDR3: CASSGQWGLGETQYF
DNA: TGTGCCAGCAGTGGACAATGGGGGCTTGGAGAGACCCAGTACTTC

J: TRBJ2-3
size: .
V: TRBV9
D: .
length: 14
CDR3: CASSGGTGTDTQYF
DNA: TGTGCCAGCAGCGGCGGGACAGGCACAGATACGCAGTATTTT

J: TRBJ2-5
size: .
V: TRBV9
D: .
length: 14
CDR3: CASSVVRGFRTQYF
DNA: TGTGCCAGCAGCGTAGTTAGGGGCTTCAGGACCCAGTACTTC

J: TRBJ2-2
size: .
V: TRBV5-1
D: .
length: 15
CDR3: CASRNRGGDTGELFF
DNA: TGCGCCAGCAGAAACCGAGGGGGGGACACCGGGGAGCTGTTTTTT

J: TRBJ2-1
size: .
V: TRBV9
D: TRBD2
length: 17
CDR3: CASSPRGTSGGLNEQFF
DNA: TGTGCCAGCAGCCCCCGGGGGACTAGCGGGGGGCTTAATGAGCAGTTCTTC

J: TRBJ1-3
size: .
V: TRBV19
D: .
length: 15
CDR3: CASSPWDISGNTIYF
DNA: TGTGCCAGTAGTCCGTGGGACATCTCTGGAAACACCATATATTTT

J: TRBJ1-1
size: .
V: TRBV12-1
D: .
length: 15
CDR3: CASSYSGTGNTEAFF
DNA: TGTGCCAGCAGCTACTCCGGGACAGGGAACACTGAAGCTTTCTTT

J: TRBJ1-6
size: .
V: TRBV11-3
D: .
length: 15
CDR3: CASRAQAAATSPLHF
DNA: TGTGCCAGCAGAGCACAGGCAGCAGCCACTTCACCCCTCCACTTT

J: TRBJ1-2
size: .
V: TRBV27
D: TRBD1
length: 14
CDR3: CASSGTGKIYGYTF
DNA: TGTGCCAGCAGTGGGACAGGGAAGATCTATGGCTACACCTTC

J: TRBJ1-5
size: .
V: TRBV2
D: .
length: 13
CDR3: CASSGEGPQPQHF
DNA: TGTGCCAGCAGTGGGGAGGGTCCTCAGCCCCAGCATTTT

J: TRBJ1-2
size: .
V: TRBV30
D: .
length: 12
CDR3: CAWSSAGYGYTF
DNA: TGTGCCTGGAGTTCGGCGGGCTATGGCTACACCTTC

J: TRBJ2-1
size: .
V: TRBV27
D: .
length: 14
CDR3: CASSFSGFYNEQFF
DNA: TGTGCCAGCAGTTTCTCAGGGTTCTACAATGAGCAGTTCTTC

J: TRBJ2-1
size: once
V: TRBV18
D: TRBD2
length: 18
CDR3: CASSPALGLAGGGYEQFF
DNA: TGTGCCAGCTCACCCGCCCTGGGACTAGCGGGGGGCGGCTATGAGCAGTTCTTC

J: TRBJ2-7
size: .
V: TRBV3-1/TRBV3-2
D: .
length: 14
CDR3: CASSHRGAGYEQYF
DNA: TGTGCCAGCAGCCATAGGGGTGCCGGGTACGAGCAGTACTTC

J: TRBJ1-3
size: .
V: TRBV18
D: .
length: 15
CDR3: CASSSQGGPGNTIYF
DNA: TGTGCCAGCTCATCGCAGGGAGGGCCTGGAAACACCATATATTTT

J: TRBJ2-7
size: .
V: TRBV19
D: .
length: 13
CDR3: CASSILSHGEQYF
DNA: TGTGCCAGTAGTATATTGTCCCACGGCGAGCAGTACTTC

J: TRBJ1-1
size: few
V: TRBV30
D: .
length: 12
CDR3: CAWSQQGTGAFF
DNA: TGTGCCTGGAGTCAACAGGGAACCGGAGCTTTCTTT

J: TRBJ1-5
size: .
V: TRBV7-3
D: .
length: 21
CDR3: CASSLLFTCVQLRVINQPQHF
DNA: TGTGCCAGCAGCTTACTATTTACGTGCGTACAGCTTCGTGTTATCAATCAGCCCCAGCATTTT

J: TRBJ2-5
size: .
V: TRBV4-1
D: TRBD1
length: 13
CDR3: CASSRTGVETQYF
DNA: TGCGCCAGCAGCCGGACAGGGGTTGAGACCCAGTACTTC

J: TRBJ1-1
size: .
V: TRBV12-5
D: .
length: 14
CDR3: CASGEYQMNTEAFF
DNA: TGTGCTAGTGGGGAGTACCAAATGAACACTGAAGCTTTCTTT

J: TRBJ1-2
size: .
V: TRBV3-1/TRBV3-2
D: .
length: 12
CDR3: CASTLGALGYTF
DNA: TGTGCCAGCACCCTAGGGGCGCTTGGCTACACCTTC

J: TRBJ1-1
size: .
V: TRBV9
D: TRBD1
length: 16
CDR3: CASSEPSSGTGGEAFF
DNA: TGTGCCAGCAGCGAGCCCTCCTCCGGGACAGGGGGAGAAGCTTTCTTT